Shown below are 20 T cell receptor beta chains from a single sample sequenced in a study of immune cell composition in non-small cell lung cancer. Normal lung was sampled as far from the tumour as possible, at least 3 cm. This table comes from immunoSEQ multiplex PCR, and its TCRdb copy is limited to in-frame clones, with some not included. In the table there are approximately 6,600 clones, around 77% of which are singletons. The sample was non-adjacent lung tissue. The origin of the receptors is a human donor with non-small cell lung cancer.

The CDR3 spells CASSPRDRVGNEQFF. The DNA of the CDR3 is TGTGCCAGTAGTCCCCGGGACAGGGTGGGCAATGAGCAGTTCTTC. The rearrangement uses TRBV19 and TRBJ2-1, with 9 nucleotides matching TRBD1. The CDR3 length is 15 residues. J gave up 6 bases and V 5 bases, and 8 bases lay outside the gene matches. Germline V gene sequence: CDR1 LNHDA, CDR2 SQIVND (reference sequence).

The V gene is TRBV29-1, the J gene TRBJ2-2, with a weak D call TRBD1 (5 bases). Germline V lookup: CDR1 SQVTM, CDR2 ANQGSEA. Trimming left V 7 bases short and J 6 bases short, with 15 bases between. This CDR3 contains 13 residues. The CDR3 loop is CSGGSGFAGELFF. Written as DNA, the CDR3 is TGCAGCGGGGGCTCTGGGTTTGCCGGGGAGCTGTTTTTT.

The genes are TRBV5-1 and TRBJ2-7; tentative D call: TRBD1 (6 bases). The V and J ends lost 5 bases and 5 bases respectively, with 17 bases between them. The CDR3 extends over 14 amino acids. Germline loops: CDR1 SGHRS, CDR2 YFSETQ. This CDR3 reads CASSPTGYGNEQYF. CDR3 in DNA: TGCGCCAGCAGTCCGACAGGTTACGGGAACGAGCAGTACTTC.

This chain uses TRBV5-1 with TRBJ1-4; TRBD1 might be the D (5 bases). The CDR3 consists of 13 residues. CDR1 is SGHRS, CDR2 YFSETQ, per germline. The germline V and J ends were trimmed by 6 bases and 5 bases, with 11 bases remaining between them. The CDR3 DNA sequence: TGCGCCAGCAAGACAGTGCCAAATGAAAAACTGTTTTTT. Amino acids: CASKTVPNEKLFF. Variable domain in full (rest from reference TRBV5-1 and TRBJ1-4): KAGVTQTPRYLIKTRGQQVTLSCSPISGHRSVSWYQQTPGQGLQFLFEYFSETQRNKGNFPGRFSGRQFSNSRSEMNVSTLELGDSALYLCASKTVPNEKLFFGSGTQLSVL.

The chain links TRBV7-9 to TRBJ1-5, with TRBD1 matching over 7 bases. CDR1 and CDR2 (germline): SEHNR, FQNEAQ (reference sequence). V lost 5 bases and J lost 5; bases outside the gene matches: 3. The CDR3 contains 13 residues. CDR3 in DNA: TGTGCCAGCAGCCCGCAGGGGGATCAGCCCCAGCATTTT. Protein product: CASSPQGDQPQHF.

This clone turned up a few times. The chain combines TRBV28 with TRBJ2-7; no clear D. With 3 bases removed from V and 3 bases from J, the gap between germline ends came to 6 bases. This CDR3 region has 12 residues. Germline lookup yields CDR1 MDHEN and CDR2 SYDVKM. This CDR3 is CASSLVGYEQYF. Here the CDR3 DNA reads TGTGCCAGCAGTTTGGTCGGCTACGAGCAGTACTTC.

This clone has a handful of counts. The gene calls are TRBV5-4 and TRBJ1-1; D not certain. Germline CDR1 reads SGHNT; CDR2 reads YYREEE (reference sequence). CDR3 length: 16 amino acids. V lost 4 bases to trimming and J lost 1 base, with 17 bases between them. CDR3: CASSPPRTGGNTEAFF. CDR3 sequence (DNA): TGTGCCAGCAGCCCCCCTCGCACTGGTGGGAACACTGAAGCTTTCTTT.

The rearrangement uses TRBV27 and TRBJ2-3, with no clear D. Per germline, CDR1 MNHEY and CDR2 SMNVEV (reference sequence). Trimming shortened V by 6 bases and J by 0 bases, and 10 bases separated the two germline ends. This CDR3 contains 14 residues. CDR3 residues: CASRPELSTDTQYF. DNA of the CDR3: TGTGCCAGCAGGCCGGAGTTGAGCACAGATACGCAGTATTTT.

CDR3 nucleotide sequence: TGCGCCAGCAGGAACCGGGACAGAGGGTACAATGAGCAGTTCTTC. Protein sequence: CASRNRDRGYNEQFF. The chain combines TRBV10-2 with TRBJ2-1, with 7 bases aligning to TRBD1. Trimming removed 6 bases from V and 4 bases from J; junction bases left unmatched: 9. This CDR3 spans 15 amino acids. CDR1 and CDR2 (germline): WSHSY, SAAADI.

The V gene is TRBV18, the J gene TRBJ2-7; TRBD1 matches at 7 bases. V trimming: 6 bases; J trimming: 2 bases; junction bases outside the gene matches: 4. Germline CDR1 reads KGHSH; CDR2 reads LQKENI. The length of the CDR3 is 13 residues. In DNA, the CDR3 is TGTGCCAGCTCCTACACAGGGGCCTACGAGCAGTACTTC. This gives the protein CASSYTGAYEQYF.

This clone was seen just once. The V and J genes are TRBV5-5 and TRBJ2-1, with TRBD1 identical over 8 bases. The CDR3 runs to 13 residues. Germline V CDR1 and CDR2: SGHKS, YYEKEE (reference sequence). Trimming cost V 3 bases and J 7 bases; bases outside gene matches: 3. CDR3 bases: TGTGCCAGCAGCTCGACAGGGGAGAATGAGCAGTTCTTC. Amino acids: CASSSTGENEQFF.

The chain has TRBV19 and TRBJ2-7; TRBD2 might be the D (6 bases). V was clipped by 7 bases and J by 1 base, with 14 bases between them. Per the germline V gene, CDR1 is LNHDA and CDR2 is SQIVND (reference sequence). CDR3 length equals 14 residues. The CDR3: CASKGTGLSYEQYF. CDR3 bases: TGTGCCAGTAAGGGGACTGGACTTTCCTACGAGCAGTACTTC.

The chain couples TRBV5-1 to TRBJ2-5; 8 positions agree with TRBD2. This CDR3 has 14 residues. The junction had 1 base not matched to a gene; V was cut back by 0 bases and J by 3 bases. Germline CDR1 reads SGHRS; CDR2 reads YFSETQ. CDR3 sequence reads: CASSLGAGEETQYF. The CDR3, as DNA: TGCGCCAGCAGCTTGGGAGCGGGGGAAGAGACCCAGTACTTC.

The chain employs TRBV13 and TRBJ1-6; 7 bases agree with TRBD1. With V trimmed by 4 bases and J by 6 bases, 6 bases remained unmatched. Germline V gene sequence: CDR1 PRHDT, CDR2 FYEKMQ (reference sequence). This CDR3 has 15 amino acids. CDR3 coding DNA: TGTGCCAGCAGCTCAGGGGGGGCAGGTAATTCACCCCTCCACTTT. This translates into CASSSGGAGNSPLHF. Together with reference TRBV13 and TRBJ1-6, the CDR3 gives the full variable domain: AAGVIQSPRHLIKEKRETATLKCYPIPRHDTVYWYQQGPGQDPQFLISFYEKMQSDKGSIPDRFSAQQFSDYHSELNMSSLELGDSALYFCASSSGGAGNSPLHFGNGTRLTVT.

The chain is built from TRBV28 and TRBJ1-1; 9 bases fit TRBD1. CDR1 is MDHEN, CDR2 SYDVKM, per germline. The length of the CDR3 is 15 residues. Trimming cost V 5 bases and J 4 bases; bases outside gene matches: 8. This CDR3 is CASSPRDRGATEAFF. The CDR3 bases are TGTGCCAGCAGTCCTCGAGACAGGGGGGCCACTGAAGCTTTCTTT.

This clone was seen once. The CDR3: CASSAAGSGIGYNEQFF. As DNA, the CDR3 is TGTGCCAGCAGTGCCGCCGGTAGCGGGATAGGGTACAATGAGCAGTTCTTC. The chain links TRBV27 to TRBJ2-1; 8 nucleotides match TRBD2. V lost 5 bases, J lost 4 bases, and 13 bases stayed unmatched. From germline, CDR1 is MNHEY and CDR2 SMNVEV (reference sequence). The CDR3 sequence is 17 residues long.

This chain joins TRBV5-1 and TRBJ2-2; 11 bases align to TRBD1. Germline V lookup: CDR1 SGHRS, CDR2 YFSETQ. The CDR3 contains 15 residues. Unmatched junction bases numbered 7, after V lost 6 bases and J lost 6 bases. The CDR3 sequence: CASIQGTGGPGELFF. The DNA of the CDR3 is TGCGCCAGCATCCAAGGGACAGGGGGGCCCGGGGAGCTGTTTTTT.

V and J are TRBV7-9 and TRBJ2-7; TRBD2 agrees at 7 bases. The CDR3 length is 15 residues. The trim removed 4 bases at V and 4 bases at J, leaving 10 bases unmatched. Germline V lookup: CDR1 SEHNR, CDR2 FQNEAQ (reference sequence). CDR3 nucleotide sequence: TGTGCCAGCAGCTCAAGCTCAAGCGGGAAATACGAGCAGTACTTC. This gives the protein CASSSSSSGKYEQYF.

The chain joins TRBV11-2 to TRBJ2-5; TRBD2 matches 7 bases. Trimming cost V 1 base and J 3 bases; bases outside gene matches: 5. The CDR3 runs to 15 residues. The germline V gene encodes CDR1 SGHAT and CDR2 FQNNGV. The CDR3 region has the DNA TGTGCCAGCAGCTTAGTGCCTAGCGGAGAAGAGACCCAGTACTTC. Translating gives CASSLVPSGEETQYF.

The V and J genes are TRBV28 and TRBJ2-7; 7 bases fit TRBD1. The CDR3 contains 13 residues. Germline trimming cut 3 bases from V and 3 bases from J; bases unmatched to any gene: 2. Germline loops: CDR1 MDHEN, CDR2 SYDVKM. CDR3 sequence (DNA): TGTGCCAGCAGTTTCGGACAGGACTACGAGCAGTACTTC. It yields the protein CASSFGQDYEQYF.